This T cell receptor beta chain emerged from a study of graft-versus-host responses after intestinal transplantation. Study-level background: Each of the recipients got a multivisceral, liver-intestinal, or isolated intestinal transplant.

For this clone: Its cognate antigen is unknown.

Study-level points and caveats: The study found high graft-versus-host to host-versus-graft clonal ratios in allografts of patients with graft-donor T cell macrochimerism. The recipient marrow held GvH clones, and some of them showed up first in ileum or blood.

Germline CDR1 and CDR2: LGHNA and YSLEER. This CDR3 region has 18 residues. V gave up 0 bases and J gave up 4 bases; unmatched junction bases: 8. Clones were sequenced by immunoSEQ multiplex PCR, and TCRdb holds only the in-frame ones, with some missing. The sample carries more than 85,000 clones, about 92% recorded once. The source is a human donor who received an intestinal transplant. This chain uses TRBV4-3 with TRBJ2-2; 10 bases align to TRBD2. The sequencing used unstimulated CD8+ T cells sorted from spleen or lymph node cells, collected before intestinal transplant. The CDR3 DNA reads TGCGCCAGCAGCCAAGATCGAGCGGGGGGGCTTGGCACCGGGGAGCTGTTTTTT. It codes for CASSQDRAGGLGTGELFF.